This T cell receptor beta chain appears in the sequencing data of a study of blood T cell repertoires in COVID-19. Study overall: The United States, Italy and Spain supplied acute and convalescent COVID-19 samples. T cells, B-cell-depleted T cells, or PBMCs supplied cDNA or gDNA.

Authors' methods: Amplification of reference gene primers provided the estimated nucleated cell counts. Sequencing used immunoSEQ multiplex PCR; TCRdb keeps in-frame clones, though not all of them. The V and J calls and clone size come from that table; D and trimming were worked out from the DNA. The sample lists 120,000 or so clones; about 85% were seen once. V dropped 5 bases and J dropped 8; count of bases not matched to a gene: 5. Germline V gene lookup returns CDR1 SNHLY and CDR2 FYNNEI. This CDR3 spans 13 amino acids. The sample was peripheral blood. This receptor was taken from a man in his 70s with acute or convalescent COVID-19. The V call is TRBV2, the J call TRBJ1-3; TRBD1 aligns across 8 bases. The CDR3 region has the DNA TGTGCCAGCAGTAGGAGACAGGGGTACACCATATATTTT. As protein: CASSRRQGYTIYF.